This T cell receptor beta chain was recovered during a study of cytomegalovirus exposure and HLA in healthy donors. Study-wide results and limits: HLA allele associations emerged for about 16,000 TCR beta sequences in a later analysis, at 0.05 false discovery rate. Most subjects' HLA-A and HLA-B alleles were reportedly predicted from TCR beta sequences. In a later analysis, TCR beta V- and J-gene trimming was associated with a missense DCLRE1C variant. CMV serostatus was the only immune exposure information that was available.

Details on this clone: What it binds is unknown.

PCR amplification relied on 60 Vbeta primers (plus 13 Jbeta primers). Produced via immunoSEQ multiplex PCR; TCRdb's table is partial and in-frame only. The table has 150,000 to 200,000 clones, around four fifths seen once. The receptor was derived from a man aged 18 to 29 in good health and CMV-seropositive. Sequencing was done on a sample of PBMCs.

Written as DNA, the CDR3 is TGCAGCGTTGAACGGTCCGGGACAGGGGTTAACGAGCAGTACTTC. It yields the protein CSVERSGTGVNEQYF. The chain carries TRBV29-1 and TRBJ2-7, with TRBD1 matching over 10 bases. Germline CDR1 is SQVTM and CDR2 is ANQGSEA. The V and J ends lost 2 bases and 5 bases, in that order; junction bases with no gene match: 9. The CDR3 consists of 15 residues.